The entry below describes one TCR beta chain. Its antigen is currently unknown. The source of the sample is a study of T cell responses to AZD1222 COVID-19 vaccine. Study details: Pooled in the analysis were second doses at about 4 or about 12 weeks. Findings and caveats of the study: None of the repertoires were sampled until the peak T cell response had passed. As reported, nearly half of all spike-specific TCRs target variant regions that are unmutated.

Looked up from germline, CDR1 is SGHTA and CDR2 is FQGNSA. V gave up 3 bases and J gave up 5 bases; unmatched junction bases: 12. The length of the CDR3 is 16 residues. TCRdb's copy holds only in-frame clones and misses some; the assay was immunoSEQ multiplex PCR. The table includes more than 95,000 clones, about four fifths detected once. The chain carries TRBV7-2 and TRBJ2-5; TRBD1 aligns across 7 bases. Sample: peripheral blood, taken on day 0 of AZD1222 vaccination. This TCR was recovered from an adult in good health. The CDR3, as DNA: TGTGCCAGCAGCTTCACAGGGGTTCACAGTGGGGAGACCCAGTACTTC. Residues: CASSFTGVHSGETQYF.